This entry lists 5 T cell receptor beta chains sequenced from one sample in a study of sequential checkpoint blockade in melanoma. Indicated treatment: randomized to nivolumab then ipilimumab (arm A) or the reverse (arm B). The method was immunoSEQ multiplex PCR; TCRdb's version includes in-frame clones alone and lacks a portion of them. The sample lists about 17,000 clones; roughly three quarters were seen once. Specimen: CD8+ T cells sorted from blood (inferred from file names), collected from a patient given nivolumab and ipilimumab in sequence. These receptor sequences come from a human donor with melanoma.

This clone was counted only a few times. This chain uses TRBV5-4 with TRBJ2-7; D not resolved. This CDR3 spans 12 amino acids. The germline V and J ends were trimmed by 0 bases and 5 bases, with 6 bases remaining between them. The V gene's germline CDR1 is SGHNT and CDR2 YYREEE (reference sequence). The CDR3: CASSLAPNEQYF. The CDR3 nucleotides read TGTGCCAGCAGCTTGGCCCCAAACGAGCAGTACTTC.

The rearrangement links TRBV7-9 to TRBJ2-1; D may be TRBD2 (6 bases). Germline lookup yields CDR1 SEHNR and CDR2 FQNEAQ (reference sequence). The CDR3 loop spans 18 amino acids. Trimming took off 5 bases at V and 0 bases at J, with 20 bases between the two ends. Written as DNA, the CDR3 is TGTGCCAGCAGCGACAGAGTGGGGGAGGTAAGCTCCTACAATGAGCAGTTCTTC. Translation: CASSDRVGEVSSYNEQFF.

V and J are TRBV4-3 and TRBJ2-3; D not resolved. Per germline, CDR1 LGHNA and CDR2 YSLEER. This CDR3 comprises 14 residues. Trimming took 4 bases from V and 4 from J, leaving 12 bases between them. The DNA for the CDR3 is TGCGCCAGCAGCCCTTACATCCTGGCAGATACGCAGTATTTT. As protein: CASSPYILADTQYF.

This rearrangement joins TRBV19 to TRBJ1-2; 8 positions match TRBD1. J was trimmed by 4 bases and V by 5 bases; bases with no gene match: 6. The CDR3 totals 14 residues. Germline V gene sequence: CDR1 LNHDA, CDR2 SQIVND (reference sequence). The CDR3: CASSPRGRGYGYTF. The CDR3 nucleotides are TGTGCCAGTAGTCCCAGGGGGCGCGGCTATGGCTACACCTTC.

The chain is built from TRBV29-1 and TRBJ2-7, with a tentative D call TRBD1 (6 bases). In germline, CDR1 is SQVTM, CDR2 ANQGSEA. The V end was cut by 7 bases, the J end by 2 bases, with 21 bases between. The CDR3 consists of 15 residues. CDR3 bases: TGCAGCGCCTCCATTCCGGGACAAGGCGCCTACGAGCAGTACTTC. The encoded protein is CSASIPGQGAYEQYF.